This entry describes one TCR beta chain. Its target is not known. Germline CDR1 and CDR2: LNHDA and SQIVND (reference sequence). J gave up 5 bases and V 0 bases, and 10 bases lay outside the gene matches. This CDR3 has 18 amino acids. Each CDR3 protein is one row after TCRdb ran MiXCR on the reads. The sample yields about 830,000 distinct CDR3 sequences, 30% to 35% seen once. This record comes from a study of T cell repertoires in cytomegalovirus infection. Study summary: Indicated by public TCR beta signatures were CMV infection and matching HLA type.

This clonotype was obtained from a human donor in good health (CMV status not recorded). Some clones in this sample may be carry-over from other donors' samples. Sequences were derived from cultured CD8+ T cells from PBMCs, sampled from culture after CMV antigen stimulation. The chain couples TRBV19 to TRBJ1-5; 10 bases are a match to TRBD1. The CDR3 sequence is CASSIDDRGLSVHQPQHF. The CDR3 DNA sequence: TGTGCCAGTAGTATAGACGACAGGGGGCTATCCGTCCATCAGCCCCAGCATTTT.